Listed below are T cell receptor beta chains from one sample, sequenced in a study of blood T cell repertoires in COVID-19. Measured with immunoSEQ multiplex PCR; TCRdb has only the in-frame clones, and not every one. The repertoire holds over 200,000 clones, with about four fifths as singletons. Sequencing was performed on peripheral blood. The receptor source for this set is a woman of 80 years or more with COVID-19, enrolled during active disease. Both conserved end residues are part of each CDR3.

TRBV27	TRBJ2-1	CASKLAGSSYNEQFF
TRBV7-2	TRBJ2-5	CASSRSRGSEETQYF
TRBV15	TRBJ1-4	CATSRDWGEREKLFF
TRBV5-1	TRBJ1-3	CASSLGTPIVGNTIYF
TRBV27	TRBJ2-2	CASSSGLAGSAGELFF
TRBV4-1	TRBJ1-1	CASSQAGGATTEAFF
TRBV20-1	TRBJ2-7	CSASVLAGSYEQYF
TRBV29-1	TRBJ1-2	CSVMGGQGNYGYTF
TRBV28	TRBJ1-3	CASSFPNTGTGLIHSGNTIYF
TRBV6-6	TRBJ1-1	CASSLQGRDTEAFF
TRBV6-5	TRBJ1-2	CASKKGVYGYTF
TRBV4-1	TRBJ2-3	CASSQEAVTDTQYF
TRBV3-1/TRBV3-2	TRBJ1-1	CASSPLEGTEAFF
TRBV6-4	TRBJ2-6	CARVPGQGLSGANVLTF
TRBV10-3	TRBJ2-2	CAITDYLTGELFF
TRBV7-3	TRBJ2-1	CASSLGQGGYNEQFF
TRBV5-4	TRBJ2-3	CASSPGGYTDTQYF
TRBV7-7	TRBJ2-1	CASSSSSGTQQFF
TRBV28	TRBJ1-3	CASSLQGNTIYF
TRBV19	TRBJ2-7	CASSIQGQGTGEQYF
TRBV4-2	TRBJ2-3	CASSQDRQGSGVVNTQYF
TRBV2	TRBJ2-7	CASSESGNEQYF
TRBV4-1	TRBJ1-4	CASSQQGNEKLFF
TRBV5-4	TRBJ1-6	CASSFSLDNSPLHF
TRBV12-5	TRBJ2-7	CASGLESGAEQYF
TRBV9	TRBJ1-2	CASSPSEASYRGGYTF
TRBV2	TRBJ1-1	CARTGGGTEAFF
TRBV5-1	TRBJ2-5	CASSLGANRQETQYF
TRBV3-1/TRBV3-2	TRBJ1-2	CASSHRVGYGYTF
TRBV11-2	TRBJ1-3	CASSLAGAPGNTIYF
TRBV27	TRBJ1-1	CASRGQPNTEAFF
TRBV5-4	TRBJ1-3	CASSSRTDTTGNTIYF
TRBV27	TRBJ1-1	CASKATGGTAEAFF
TRBV15	TRBJ1-1	CATSRDRGRAEAFF
TRBV19	TRBJ1-2	CASTNTREAGNYGYTF
TRBV7-8	TRBJ1-2	CASSPDLGNYGYTF
TRBV11-3	TRBJ1-1	CASSRGLGNTEAFF
TRBV15	TRBJ1-3	CATSRGGRSYSGNTIYF
TRBV14	TRBJ2-2	CASSPPGGPTGELFF
TRBV10-3	TRBJ2-1	CAINDIMAYDEQFF
TRBV28	TRBJ1-1	CASSLPMNTEAFF
TRBV4-2	TRBJ2-1	CASSQAGPTYNEQFF